This T cell receptor (beta chain) came from a study of neurological immune-mediated disorders (dated by TCRdb to between 2017 and 2020). Turning to the overall study: Among the 34 multiple sclerosis patients, relapsing-remitting MS was present in around 31 and secondary progressive MS was present in 3. Using UMI-based sequencing, the study compared peripheral blood TCR-beta repertoires from patients with HTLV-I-associated myelopathy (HAM/TSP), patients with multiple sclerosis, and healthy controls. The cohort included 60 to 70 subjects: roughly 15 with HAM/TSP, around 34 with multiple sclerosis, and 20 healthy controls. The 95 to 120 TCR-beta libraries included longitudinal samples, technical triplicates and paired sorted CD4+ and CD8+ T-cell subsets alongside PBMC samples. Results the study describes overall, beyond this receptor: No identical CDR3 amino acid sequences were shared among expanded clones across subjects, suggesting private TCR-beta repertoires in all groups. TCR clonal expansion was greatest in HAM/TSP patients and smallest in MS patients, who ranked below even healthy controls. Repertoires from 18 of 34 MS patients were grouped by phylogenetic analysis into a cluster of related CDR3 sequences, suggesting a possible repertoire-level signature. No association of the MS cluster with clinical or MRI features was observed, and the need for larger cohorts was stated by the authors.

Unsorted PBMC libraries were generated from 2 million PBMCs stored in RNAlater at -80 °C until RNA extraction. The multiple sclerosis patients were enrolled in a US clinical protocol that used magnetic resonance imaging to evaluate disease progression. Peripheral blood was subjected to Ficoll-Hypaque density gradient centrifugation to isolate PBMCs, which were then cryopreserved in liquid nitrogen. This clonotype was detected ten times or more. Its antigen remains undetermined. No per-base quality is available; no much larger clone lies one base away. cDNA was synthesized by template-switch 5'RACE using a primer with a 10-nucleotide random unique molecular identifier that tagged each TCR transcript. Each sequencing run produced over 160 million TCR-beta sequences covering 15-18 subjects. Total RNA was extracted with the RNeasy kit. TCR-beta VDJ regions were amplified with primers for the TCR constant region and the 5'RACE anchor, using the KAPA Real-time Library Amplification kit. A first PCR added sample indexes and Illumina adaptors, after which a second PCR increased the library yield. The roughly 650 bp TCR product was size-selected on a 2% E-gel SizeSelection system after Ampure bead purification. Library quality was checked on a Bioanalyzer, concentration was measured with Qubit, and libraries were quantified with the Kapa Library Quantification kit before pooling. An Illumina HiSeq 2500 was used to sequence the libraries paired-end at 2 x 150 bp. To increase sequence diversity, 25-30% phiX was spiked into each library pool. The published analysis was carried out like this. The quality-filtered reads were processed with the UMI-based MiGEC pipeline, whose error correction step removed more than 80% of the raw TCR sequences. VDJ genes were aligned to IMGT germline references, and each clonotype was defined by a unique CDR3 amino acid sequence together with V-J genes. Clonal expansion, Shannon diversity and CDR3 relatedness were evaluated with VDJtools (CalcPairwiseDistances, ClusterSamples), while phylogenetic trees were built in CLCbio workbench. A clone was classed as expanded if it had 8 or more unique UMIs, a cutoff based on coefficient-of-variation modelling across technical triplicates. In TCRdb, the public reads were trimmed at Q25 with fastp and aligned with MiXCR, with productive beta chains retained. Identical CDR3 protein sequences are pooled into one entry, listed with their most common genes and DNA. V and J calls and clone size were set by TCRdb, not the authors. For this sample there are some 43,000 distinct CDR3 sequences; 2% to 3% appear just once. The ten largest make up about 12% of the sample.

The junction shows trimming of 5 bases on V and 12 bases on J, plus 17 bases between the germline ends. Taken from the germline V gene (reference sequence), the CDR1 and CDR2 loops are SEHNR and FQNEAQ. The CDR3 covers 13 residues, taking in both the cysteine and the phenylalanine. The only DNA kept is the CDR3, 39 bases in frame from the first base. The TCR sequence derives from a man aged 25 to 45 with multiple sclerosis. Input material: PBMCs. This sequence uses TRBV7-9 and TRBJ2-4, with the D gene not clear enough to name. The CDR3 protein is CASSLTARTSQYF. In nucleotides, the sequence is TGTGCCAGCAGCCTAACGGCGAGGACCAGTCAGTACTTC.